One and the same sample provided the 18 T cell receptor beta chains below, sequenced in a study of T cell changes during pregnancy in multiple sclerosis. TCRdb's copy holds only in-frame clones and misses some; the assay was immunoSEQ multiplex PCR. The table shows around 74,000 clones, with 70% to 90% occurring only once. The source material was peripheral blood, sampled before pregnancy. The origin of the receptors is a female donor with multiple sclerosis, enrolled in a pregnancy study.

This chain links TRBV2 with TRBJ2-7; the match to TRBD2 covers 10 bases. Germline CDR1 SNHLY, CDR2 FYNNEI. Trimming removed 3 bases from V and 1 base from J; junction bases left unmatched: 6. This CDR3 is 16 amino acids long. The CDR3 DNA sequence: TGTGCCAGCAGTGACGGGTCTAGCGGGAGTTCCTACGAGCAGTACTTC. It codes for CASSDGSSGSSYEQYF.

The chain uses TRBV5-1 and TRBJ2-7; unclear D gene. The CDR3 consists of 13 residues. Germline assignment: CDR1 SGHRS and CDR2 YFSETQ. V was trimmed by 0 bases and J by 4 bases, leaving 8 bases between them. The CDR3 loop reads CASSLAVAYEQYF. The CDR3 DNA is TGCGCCAGCAGCTTGGCCGTAGCTTACGAGCAGTACTTC.

The gene calls are TRBV27 and TRBJ2-7; 8 bases fit TRBD2. The CDR3 spans 13 residues. The ends lost 11 bases at V and 7 bases at J; junction bases unmatched: 13. The germline V gene has CDR1 MNHEY and CDR2 SMNVEV (reference sequence). The CDR3 is CASSPGLALEQYF. CDR3 DNA: TGTGCCTCTAGCCCAGGACTAGCCTTGGAGCAGTACTTC.

This sequence joins TRBV4-1 and TRBJ2-1; the D gene is possibly TRBD2 (6 bases). Trimming took off 2 bases at V and 4 bases at J, with 15 bases between the two ends. The CDR3 contains 16 residues. Germline assignment: CDR1 MGHRA and CDR2 YSYEKL. DNA for the CDR3: TGCGCCAGCAGCCAACCGACCCGGGACTTGTACAATGAGCAGTTCTTC. It codes for CASSQPTRDLYNEQFF.

V and J are TRBV4-2 and TRBJ2-1, with D possibly matching TRBD2 (6 bases). Looked up from germline, CDR1 is LGHNA and CDR2 is YNFKEQ. V lost 1 base, J lost 8 bases, and 12 bases lay in between. This CDR3 has 14 amino acids. In DNA, the CDR3 is TGTGCCAGCAGCCAAGTGGTTGGAGGGTATGAGCAGTTCTTC. Translating gives CASSQVVGGYEQFF.

The chain uses TRBV7-8 and TRBJ2-1; 7 bases fit TRBD1. Looked up from germline, CDR1 is SGHVS and CDR2 is FQNEAQ. This CDR3 has 15 amino acids. With 1 base clipped from V and 2 bases from J, the junction kept 2 bases outside the gene matches. The DNA of the CDR3 is TGTGCCAGCAGCTTAGTGACAGGGACCTACAATGAGCAGTTCTTC. This gives the protein CASSLVTGTYNEQFF.

This chain connects TRBV30 to TRBJ2-7, with D hard to call. The CDR3 sequence is 12 residues long. Germline V CDR1 and CDR2: GTSNPN, SVGIG (reference sequence). V dropped 1 base and J dropped 4 bases, with 8 bases sitting between them. In nucleotides, the CDR3 is TGTGCCTGGAGTGGTTCGGTTTACGAGCAGTACTTC. Translation: CAWSGSVYEQYF. The full variable domain, with the rest looked up from reference TRBV30 and TRBJ2-7, is SQTIHQWPATLVQPVGSPLSLECTVEGTSNPNLYWYRQAAGRGLQLLFYSVGIGQISSEVPQNLSASRPQDRQFILSSKKLLLSDSGFYLCAWSGSVYEQYFGPGTRLTVT.

J is TRBJ1-3 and V is TRBV5-1, with a possible D match to TRBD1 (6 bases). Germline V gene data show CDR1 as SGHRS and CDR2 as YFSETQ. The CDR3 contains 16 residues. Trimming cost V 1 base and J 5 bases, with 16 bases left between them. DNA of the CDR3: TGCGCCAGCAGCTTGCCGGACAGAGGCTTGCGAAACACCATATATTTT. Its protein product is CASSLPDRGLRNTIYF.

The chain combines TRBV18 with TRBJ1-2, with D maybe TRBD1 (6 bases). CDR1 KGHSH and CDR2 LQKENI come from the germline V gene. CDR3 length equals 14 residues. V shed 6 bases and J shed 4 bases, with 15 bases lying between them. CDR3 DNA: TGTGCCAGCTCTCCTCGGGAACAGGGCTATGGCTACACCTTC. Protein: CASSPREQGYGYTF.

The chain is built from TRBV6-4 and TRBJ2-3; 8 nucleotides match TRBD2. With 3 bases clipped from V and 1 base from J, the junction kept 0 bases outside the gene matches. The CDR3 is 14 residues long. Germline CDR1 is MRHNA and CDR2 is SNTAGT. CDR3 in DNA: TGTGCCAGCAGTGAGCGGGGGGGCACAGATACGCAGTATTTT. Translated, it gives CASSERGGTDTQYF.

This clone was observed once. CDR3 DNA: TGTGCCAGCAGTAGAAGACAACCCCGCGTCGCAGCTTACGAGCAGTACTTC. Its protein is CASSRRQPRVAAYEQYF. The chain links TRBV27 to TRBJ2-7; no definite D call. V was shortened by 5 bases and J by 4 bases, with 24 bases between the two germline ends. The CDR3 sequence is 17 residues long. CDR1 and CDR2 (germline): MNHEY, SMNVEV (reference sequence).

CDR3 coding DNA: TGTGCCAGTAGGACCTCAGACAGGGATATCGATAATGAGCAGTTCTTC. Amino acid sequence: CASRTSDRDIDNEQFF. The rearrangement links TRBV19 to TRBJ2-1, with 7 bases identical to TRBD1. After removal of 6 bases from V and 7 bases from J, the junction contained 15 bases not matched to a gene. The CDR3 runs to 16 residues. Germline lookup yields CDR1 LNHDA and CDR2 SQIVND (reference sequence).

The chain couples TRBV30 to TRBJ2-2; 10 bases are a match to TRBD2. The CDR3 is made up of 17 amino acids. The trim removed 2 bases at V and 3 bases at J, leaving 9 bases unmatched. Germline CDR1 is GTSNPN and CDR2 is SVGIG (reference sequence). In nucleotides, the CDR3 is TGTGCCTGGAGTCGTGATCGGACTAGCGGTTACACCGGGGAGCTGTTTTTT. It specifies CAWSRDRTSGYTGELFF.

The CDR3, as DNA: TGTGCCATCAGAGACGGACAGGGGGGATCGGGCACTGAAGCTTTCTTT. Its translation is CAIRDGQGGSGTEAFF. J is TRBJ1-1 and V is TRBV10-3; 10 bases match TRBD1. CDR1 is ENHRY and CDR2 is SYGVKD in the germline V gene. The CDR3 runs to 16 residues. The V gene end was trimmed by 6 bases and the J gene end by 4 bases; junction bases not matched to a gene: 11.

This chain joins TRBV10-3 and TRBJ1-6, with 7 bases aligning to TRBD1. Germline trimming cut 10 bases from V and 7 bases from J; bases unmatched to any gene: 13. This CDR3 region has 15 residues. Germline-derived CDR1 and CDR2 are ENHRY and SYGVKD. The CDR3, as DNA: TGTGCCACGCGAAGGGGAGAACAGGGGAATTCACCCCTCCACTTT. Residues: CATRRGEQGNSPLHF.

V usage is TRBV12-5 and J usage is TRBJ2-2, with unresolved D. CDR3 length: 13 residues. CDR1 and CDR2 (germline): LGHNT, FRNRAP. Trimming pared 4 bases from V and 0 bases from J, leaving 3 bases between. CDR3 region: CASGSPNTGELFF. The CDR3 DNA reads TGTGCTAGTGGTTCTCCGAACACCGGGGAGCTGTTTTTT. The whole variable domain, filled in from reference TRBV12-5 and TRBJ2-2, reads DARVTQTPRHKVTEMGQEVTMRCQPILGHNTVFWYRQTMMQGLELLAYFRNRAPLDDSGMPKDRFSAEMPDATLATLKIQPSEPRDSAVYFCASGSPNTGELFFGEGSRLTVL.

The chain employs TRBV5-4 and TRBJ1-1; D unclear. This CDR3 has 14 amino acids. Looked up from germline, CDR1 is SGHNT and CDR2 is YYREEE (reference sequence). Deletions cut 4 bases from V and 4 bases from J, with 14 bases between. For the CDR3, the DNA is TGTGCCAGCAGCCCGGACTTATGGAGCACTGAAGCTTTCTTT. It codes for CASSPDLWSTEAFF.

The chain uses TRBV5-1 and TRBJ2-1; D is possibly TRBD1 (6 bases). This CDR3 has 16 residues. Between the trimmed V and J ends, which lost 0 bases and 5 bases, there was a span of 15 bases. CDR1 and CDR2 (germline): SGHRS, YFSETQ. CDR3 sequence: CASSLVTGHNNNEQFF. CDR3 nucleotides: TGCGCCAGCAGCTTGGTTACGGGACATAACAACAATGAGCAGTTCTTC.